A single sample gave rise to the 23 T cell receptor beta chains below, sequenced in a study of cytomegalovirus exposure and HLA in healthy donors. Clones were read by immunoSEQ multiplex PCR, and TCRdb kept only the in-frame ones, dropping some. The repertoire holds 300,000 or so clones, with approximately 85% as singletons. The sample taken for sequencing was PBMCs. Receptors originate from a man younger than 45 in good health and CMV-seronegative.

The chain recombines TRBV7-8 with TRBJ2-2; 10 bases agree with TRBD2. CDR3 size: 18 residues. Looked up from germline, CDR1 is SGHVS and CDR2 is FQNEAQ. Trimming at V came to 4 bases and at J to 4 bases, leaving 12 bases not matched to a gene. Here the CDR3 reads CASSSTPIAGGTTGELFF. The CDR3 DNA follows: TGTGCCAGCAGCTCCACCCCGATAGCGGGGGGTACCACCGGGGAGCTGTTTTTT.

This chain uses TRBV5-1 with TRBJ1-6; 10 bases map to TRBD1. V shed 4 bases and J 7 bases; nucleotides not matched to a gene: 5. There are 15 residues in the CDR3. CDR1 and CDR2 (germline): SGHRS, YFSETQ. The CDR3 bases are TGCGCCAGCAGCCCCGGGACAGGGGTCAATTCACCCCTCCACTTT. Its translation: CASSPGTGVNSPLHF.

The J gene is TRBJ1-2, the V gene TRBV5-4; possible D gene TRBD1, 5 bases. Germline values: CDR1 SGHNT, CDR2 YYREEE (reference sequence). The CDR3 is 13 residues long. With 4 bases removed from V and 8 bases from J, the gap between germline ends came to 15 bases. CDR3 nucleotide sequence: TGTGCCAGCAGCCCTCGGGGGGTTGGCGGCTACACCTTC. Protein: CASSPRGVGGYTF. The full variable domain, rest sourced from reference TRBV5-4 and TRBJ1-2, is ETGVTQSPTHLIKTRGQQVTLRCSSQSGHNTVSWYQQALGQGPQFIFQYYREEENGRGNFPPRFSGLQFPNYSSELNVNALELDDSALYLCASSPRGVGGYTFGSGTRLTVV.

The chain uses TRBV29-1 and TRBJ1-2; D is perhaps TRBD1 (5 bases). This CDR3 has 11 residues. Trimming took 5 bases from V and 6 from J, leaving 10 bases between them. Germline V gene sequence: CDR1 SQVTM, CDR2 ANQGSEA. The CDR3 nucleotides are TGCAGCGTTAGGGGTAGGAATGGCTACACCTTC. Amino acids: CSVRGRNGYTF.

The chain has TRBV23-1 and TRBJ1-1; D call uncertain. TRBV23-1 is designated an ORF whose function remains uncertain. The CDR3 is 15 residues long. V was shortened by 1 base and J by 6 bases, with 15 bases between the two germline ends. CDR3 protein: CASSQFFYYFPEAFF. CDR3 DNA sequence: TGCGCCAGCAGTCAATTTTTCTATTATTTTCCTGAAGCTTTCTTT.

V is TRBV7-6 and J is TRBJ2-2; perhaps TRBD1 as D (6 bases). Trimming removed 5 bases from V and 1 base from J, with 14 bases in between. Looked up from germline, CDR1 is SGHVS and CDR2 is FNYEAQ. The CDR3 has 16 residues. The CDR3 DNA sequence: TGTGCCAGCAGCCTTGCTTGGGGGCTGAACACCGGGGAGCTGTTTTTT. As protein: CASSLAWGLNTGELFF.

This clone was observed a single time. This CDR3 reads CTSSRGLAGRETQYF. The DNA of the CDR3 is TGCACCAGCAGCCGCGGACTAGCGGGGAGGGAGACCCAGTACTTC. The V gene is TRBV1, the J gene TRBJ2-5; the table's D gene call, TRBD2, was not cross checked with the DNA. TRBV1 is a documented pseudogene. The CDR3 runs 15 residues.

J is TRBJ1-5 and V is TRBV19, with D uncertain. The CDR3 consists of 15 residues. V was shortened by 8 bases and J by 0 bases, with 14 bases between the two germline ends. Germline CDR1 LNHDA, CDR2 SQIVND (reference sequence). CDR3 loop: CASLTRGYSNQPQHF. In DNA, the CDR3 is TGTGCCAGTTTAACGCGGGGTTATAGCAATCAGCCCCAGCATTTT. Based on the CDR3 plus reference TRBV19 and TRBJ1-5, the full variable domain is DGGITQSPKYLFRKEGQNVTLSCEQNLNHDAMYWYRQDPGQGLRLIYYSQIVNDFQKGDIAEGYSVSREKKESFPLTVTSAQKNPTAFYLCASLTRGYSNQPQHFGDGTRLSIL.

J is TRBJ2-3 and V is TRBV27; 7 bases fit TRBD1. V was pared by 5 bases and J by 2 bases, with 4 bases of the junction left unmatched. CDR1 is MNHEY and CDR2 is SMNVEV in the germline V gene (reference sequence). The CDR3 contains 14 residues. CDR3 in DNA: TGTGCCAGCAGTCGACAGGGACACACAGATACGCAGTATTTT. This encodes CASSRQGHTDTQYF.

The genes are TRBV29-1 and TRBJ1-1, with unresolved D. This CDR3 contains 13 residues. The germline CDR1 and CDR2 sequences are SQVTM and ANQGSEA. V was clipped by 7 bases and J by 1 base, with 13 bases between them. The CDR3 spells CSARQIPNTEAFF. CDR3 nucleotide sequence: TGCAGCGCCCGACAAATACCGAACACTGAAGCTTTCTTT.

The gene calls are TRBV15 and TRBJ2-2; TRBD1 matches at 10 bases. This CDR3 comprises 16 residues. Trimming at V came to 5 bases and at J to 6 bases, leaving 9 bases not matched to a gene. The V gene's germline CDR1 is LNHNV and CDR2 YYDKDF (reference sequence). This chain's CDR3 is CATSPRDRGVPGELFF. The CDR3 nucleotides are TGTGCCACCAGCCCCCGGGACAGGGGCGTTCCCGGGGAGCTGTTTTTT.

The J gene is TRBJ1-6, the V gene TRBV5-8; D gene unclear. Germline CDR1 is SGHTS and CDR2 is YDEGEE. V shed 0 bases and J shed 6 bases, with 10 bases lying between them. The CDR3 consists of 15 residues. The CDR3 DNA sequence: TGTGCCAGCAGCTTGGCCGAAGCGACTAATTCACCCCTCCACTTT. Its protein is CASSLAEATNSPLHF.

This clone appeared once. This chain links TRBV7-2 with TRBJ1-4; D is perhaps TRBD1 (5 bases). The CDR3 covers 14 residues. Germline V CDR1 and CDR2: SGHTA, FQGNSA. V was shortened by 2 bases and J by 7 bases, with 11 bases between the two germline ends. In DNA form, the CDR3 reads TGTGCCAGCAGCTTAAACAGGCCCGGTGAAAAACTGTTTTTT. Translation: CASSLNRPGEKLFF. Drawing the rest from reference TRBV7-2 and TRBJ1-4, the complete variable domain is GAGVSQSPSNKVTEKGKDVELRCDPISGHTALYWYRQSLGQGLEFLIYFQGNSAPDKSGLPSDRFSAERTGGSVSTLTIQRTQQEDSAVYLCASSLNRPGEKLFFGSGTQLSVL.

This clone showed up just once. The chain recombines TRBV4-3 with TRBJ2-1; 7 bases are shared with TRBD1. V gave up 3 bases and J gave up 7 bases; unmatched junction bases: 6. Germline V lookup: CDR1 LGHNA, CDR2 YSLEER. CDR3 length: 14 amino acids. In DNA form, the CDR3 reads TGCGCCAGCAGCCACACAGGGGTAGGGAATGAGCAGTTCTTC. It translates to CASSHTGVGNEQFF.

In this sample, this clone turned up once. J is TRBJ1-2 and V is TRBV5-1, with D possibly being TRBD1 (6 bases). Trimming took 0 bases from V and 1 from J, leaving 13 bases between them. The CDR3 is made up of 16 amino acids. Germline CDR1 is SGHRS and CDR2 is YFSETQ. CDR3 region: CASSLVGQRSNYGYTF. Here the CDR3 DNA reads TGCGCCAGCAGCTTGGTTGGACAGCGCAGTAACTATGGCTACACCTTC. Full variable domain (rest looked up from reference TRBV5-1 and TRBJ1-2): KAGVTQTPRYLIKTRGQQVTLSCSPISGHRSVSWYQQTPGQGLQFLFEYFSETQRNKGNFPGRFSGRQFSNSRSEMNVSTLELGDSALYLCASSLVGQRSNYGYTFGSGTRLTVV.

This chain joins TRBV6-1 and TRBJ1-1, with D maybe TRBD1 (5 bases). V was trimmed by 3 bases and J by 1 base, leaving 9 bases between them. Germline V gene data show CDR1 as MNHNS and CDR2 as SASEGT. The CDR3 runs to 14 residues. The CDR3 spells CASSEGHSNTEAFF. Here the CDR3 DNA reads TGTGCCAGCAGTGAGGGGCATTCGAACACTGAAGCTTTCTTT.

This clone appeared a few times. The V gene is TRBV5-6, the J gene TRBJ2-7; 8 nucleotides align to TRBD1. The germline V gene encodes CDR1 SGHDT and CDR2 YYEEEE. The CDR3 runs to 15 residues. After removal of 4 bases from V and 0 bases from J, the junction contained 6 bases not matched to a gene. CDR3 amino acids: CASSPPRGPSYEQYF. The CDR3 DNA is TGTGCCAGCAGCCCGCCCAGGGGGCCCTCCTACGAGCAGTACTTC.

This chain joins TRBV6-1 and TRBJ1-2, with TRBD1 as a possible D gene (6 bases). Germline CDR1 reads MNHNS; CDR2 reads SASEGT. This CDR3 comprises 14 residues. The germline V and J ends were trimmed by 5 bases and 6 bases, with 16 bases remaining between them. The CDR3 loop reads CASSTPRGVDGYTF. In DNA form, the CDR3 reads TGTGCCAGCAGTACCCCCAGGGGAGTCGATGGCTACACCTTC.

This sequence joins TRBV4-3 and TRBJ1-2; D is perhaps TRBD1 (5 bases). The V end was cut by 0 bases, the J end by 4 bases, with 15 bases between. CDR3 size: 16 residues. Per the germline V gene, CDR1 is LGHNA and CDR2 is YSLEER. The CDR3 sequence is CASSQDGAGRSYGYTF. CDR3 in DNA: TGCGCCAGCAGCCAAGATGGGGCCGGCAGATCCTATGGCTACACCTTC.

The chain joins TRBV2 to TRBJ2-7, with D possibly TRBD2 on 6 matching bases. This CDR3 has 14 amino acids. Germline V gene lookup returns CDR1 SNHLY and CDR2 FYNNEI. Trimming cost V 7 bases and J 5 bases, with 18 bases left between them. DNA for the CDR3: TGTGCCAGCACCGAGTGGGGGGATAGGGACGAGCAGTACTTC. As protein: CASTEWGDRDEQYF. The variable domain in full, completed from reference TRBV2 and TRBJ2-7, reads EPEVTQTPSHQVTQMGQEVILRCVPISNHLYFYWYRQILGQKVEFLVSFYNNEISEKSEIFDDQFSVERPDGSNFTLKIRSTKLEDSAMYFCASTEWGDRDEQYFGPGTRLTVT.

This clone was seen just once. The chain joins TRBV6-5 to TRBJ1-1, with D hard to call. The CDR3 has 15 residues. V lost 0 bases, J lost 2 bases, and 10 bases lay in between. Germline loops: CDR1 MNHEY, CDR2 SVGAGI. This chain's CDR3 is CASSYSGRSNTEAFF. CDR3 coding DNA: TGTGCCAGCAGTTACTCAGGAAGGAGTAACACTGAAGCTTTCTTT.

This clone occurred once. The chain combines TRBV7-2 with TRBJ2-5; tentatively, D is TRBD1 (6 bases). Germline CDR1 is SGHTA and CDR2 is FQGNSA. Trimming cost V 5 bases and J 4 bases, with 20 bases left between them. The CDR3 loop spans 16 amino acids. CDR3 bases: TGTGCCAGCAGCAAAGCCGGGGCGACAGGTCGAGAGACCCAGTACTTC. Protein sequence: CASSKAGATGRETQYF.

The chain employs TRBV7-9 and TRBJ1-2, with 10 bases that match TRBD1. This CDR3 spans 14 amino acids. The ends lost 5 bases at V and 6 bases at J; junction bases unmatched: 6. Germline values: CDR1 SEHNR, CDR2 FQNEAQ (reference sequence). This chain's CDR3 is CASSPGTGEDGYTF. The CDR3 DNA reads as TGTGCCAGCAGCCCCGGGACAGGGGAGGATGGCTACACCTTC. The whole variable domain, remainder taken from reference TRBV7-9 and TRBJ1-2, is DTGVSQNPRHKITKRGQNVTFRCDPISEHNRLYWYRQTLGQGPEFLTYFQNEAQLEKSRLLSDRFSAERPKGSFSTLEIQRTEQGDSAMYLCASSPGTGEDGYTFGSGTRLTVV.